Below are 14 T cell receptor beta chains sequenced from a single sample in a study of cytomegalovirus exposure and HLA in healthy donors. Amplification used 60 Vbeta primers and 13 Jbeta primers. Using immunoSEQ multiplex PCR, the repertoire was profiled, and TCRdb retains in-frame clones only, with some absent. The sample shows 110,000 to 150,000 clones, roughly 70% of them seen only once. Input material: PBMCs. The receptors derive from a woman aged 60 to 75 in good health and CMV-seropositive.

The chain couples TRBV5-6 to TRBJ2-5; D possibly corresponds to TRBD2 (7 bases). There are 13 residues in the CDR3. Germline V gives CDR1 SGHDT, CDR2 YYEEEE. V shed 7 bases and J shed 3 bases, with 13 bases lying between them. The CDR3 here is CASGRGWEETQYF. Here the CDR3 DNA reads TGTGCCAGCGGGAGGGGGTGGGAAGAGACCCAGTACTTC.

The chain joins TRBV10-3 to TRBJ1-2, with D hard to call. The CDR3 spans 15 residues. Germline V gene lookup returns CDR1 ENHRY and CDR2 SYGVKD. V was trimmed by 2 bases and J by 4 bases, leaving 14 bases between them. This chain's CDR3 is CAISESSGDVYGYTF. The CDR3 region has the DNA TGTGCCATCAGTGAGAGTTCAGGCGACGTCTATGGCTACACCTTC.

This chain connects TRBV6-6 to TRBJ1-1, with 11 bases fitting TRBD1. J lost 5 bases, V lost 5 bases, and 7 bases had no gene match. The CDR3 is 15 amino acids. Germline CDR1 MNHNY, CDR2 SVGAGI (reference sequence). CDR3 protein: CASSRTGGKGTEAFF. CDR3 DNA: TGTGCCAGCAGTCGGACAGGGGGCAAGGGGACTGAAGCTTTCTTT.

This chain uses TRBV5-1 with TRBJ1-5; 9 bases line up with TRBD1. Trimming at V came to 4 bases and at J to 4 bases, leaving 3 bases not matched to a gene. The germline gives CDR1 SGHRS, CDR2 YFSETQ. The CDR3 has 14 residues. As DNA, the CDR3 is TGCGCCAGCAGCGTGGGACAGGGAAATCAGCCCCAGCATTTT. The encoded protein is CASSVGQGNQPQHF.

This chain connects TRBV6-5 to TRBJ2-7; 7 nucleotides match TRBD1. Per the germline V gene, CDR1 is MNHEY and CDR2 is SVGAGI. Trimming took 6 bases from V and 0 from J; bases not matched to a gene: 8. The CDR3 loop spans 15 amino acids. Here the CDR3 reads CASSPPGTVSYEQYF. Written as DNA, the CDR3 is TGTGCCAGCAGCCCCCCCGGGACAGTCTCCTACGAGCAGTACTTC.

The chain uses TRBV11-1 and TRBJ1-2, with D perhaps TRBD1 (6 bases). The CDR3 is 13 residues long. Trimming removed 5 bases from V and 2 bases from J, with 9 bases in between. Germline CDR1 SGHAT, CDR2 FQDESV (reference sequence). CDR3 protein: CASSLQGNYGYTF. The CDR3, as DNA: TGTGCCAGCAGCCTTCAGGGGAACTATGGCTACACCTTC.

This chain joins TRBV5-1 and TRBJ1-5; 7 bases align to TRBD1. Germline V gene sequence: CDR1 SGHRS, CDR2 YFSETQ. The CDR3 is 13 residues long. The junction had 7 bases not matched to a gene; V was cut back by 3 bases and J by 10 bases. The CDR3 DNA sequence: TGCGCCAGCAGCTGGGACCAGGGGGGCCCCCAGCATTTT. It translates to CASSWDQGGPQHF.

The chain couples TRBV28 to TRBJ2-3, with 7 bases matching TRBD2. The germline V gene has CDR1 MDHEN and CDR2 SYDVKM. The V segment lost 6 bases and the J segment 4 bases; nucleotides outside the gene matches: 16. The CDR3 totals 17 residues. CDR3 nucleotides: TGTGCCAGCAGCAAACACCAGAGCGGGAACGGCGCAGATACGCAGTATTTT. Its protein is CASSKHQSGNGADTQYF.

The gene calls are TRBV27 and TRBJ1-2; 9 bases map to TRBD1. Germline assignment: CDR1 MNHEY and CDR2 SMNVEV (reference sequence). V was clipped by 3 bases and J by 5 bases; unmatched bases: 10. CDR3 size: 16 residues. The CDR3 reads CASSFQGQGKGYGYTF. The DNA for the CDR3 is TGTGCCAGCAGTTTCCAAGGACAGGGGAAAGGATATGGCTACACCTTC.

In DNA, the CDR3 is TGCGCCAGCAGCCGGGACATTAATGAAAAACTGTTTTTT. It is translated as CASSRDINEKLFF. The chain carries TRBV4-1 and TRBJ1-4; D might be TRBD1 (6 bases). V lost 4 bases and J lost 4, with 7 bases in between. Germline V gene sequence: CDR1 MGHRA, CDR2 YSYEKL. The CDR3 extends over 13 amino acids.

There are a few counts of this clone. The chain uses TRBV7-8 and TRBJ1-2, with TRBD1 matching 7 bases. With V trimmed by 5 bases and J by 6 bases, 9 bases remained unmatched. This CDR3 is built from 14 residues. CDR1 is SGHVS and CDR2 is FQNEAQ in the germline V gene. The CDR3 DNA reads as TGTGCCAGCAGCCACCCCGGACAGGCCAATGGCTACACCTTC. Its translation is CASSHPGQANGYTF. Looking up the rest from reference TRBV7-8 and TRBJ1-2 gives the full variable domain: GAGVSQSPRYKVAKRGQDVALRCDPISGHVSLFWYQQALGQGPEFLTYFQNEAQLDKSGLPSDRFFAERPEGSVSTLKIQRTQQEDSAVYLCASSHPGQANGYTFGSGTRLTVV.

This sequence joins TRBV2 and TRBJ2-5; 10 positions match TRBD1. V dropped 6 bases and J dropped 3; count of bases not matched to a gene: 4. Per germline, CDR1 SNHLY and CDR2 FYNNEI. CDR3 length: 14 amino acids. CDR3 in DNA: TGTGCCAGCAGCAGGACAGGGGGGAAAGAGACCCAGTACTTC. Translated, it gives CASSRTGGKETQYF.

This clone occurred a few times. Distinct nucleotide sequences in the sample also encode this CDR3. V usage is TRBV2 and J usage is TRBJ2-1; 11 bases align to TRBD2. The ends lost 6 bases at V and 4 bases at J; junction bases unmatched: 2. CDR3 size: 14 residues. The germline CDR1 and CDR2 sequences are SNHLY and FYNNEI. This CDR3 is CASRGLAAYNEQFF. The DNA of the CDR3 is TGTGCCAGCAGGGGACTAGCGGCATACAATGAGCAGTTCTTC. Drawing the rest from reference TRBV2 and TRBJ2-1, the complete variable domain is EPEVTQTPSHQVTQMGQEVILRCVPISNHLYFYWYRQILGQKVEFLVSFYNNEISEKSEIFDDQFSVERPDGSNFTLKIRSTKLEDSAMYFCASRGLAAYNEQFFGPGTRLTVL.

This clone was found a few times. The V call is TRBV7-2, the J call TRBJ2-3, with 7 nucleotides matching TRBD2. J was trimmed by 2 bases and V by 6 bases; bases with no gene match: 2. There are 13 residues in the CDR3. Germline CDR1 and CDR2: SGHTA and FQGNSA. The CDR3 sequence: CASRSGVTDTQYF. DNA for the CDR3: TGTGCCAGCAGGAGCGGGGTCACAGATACGCAGTATTTT.